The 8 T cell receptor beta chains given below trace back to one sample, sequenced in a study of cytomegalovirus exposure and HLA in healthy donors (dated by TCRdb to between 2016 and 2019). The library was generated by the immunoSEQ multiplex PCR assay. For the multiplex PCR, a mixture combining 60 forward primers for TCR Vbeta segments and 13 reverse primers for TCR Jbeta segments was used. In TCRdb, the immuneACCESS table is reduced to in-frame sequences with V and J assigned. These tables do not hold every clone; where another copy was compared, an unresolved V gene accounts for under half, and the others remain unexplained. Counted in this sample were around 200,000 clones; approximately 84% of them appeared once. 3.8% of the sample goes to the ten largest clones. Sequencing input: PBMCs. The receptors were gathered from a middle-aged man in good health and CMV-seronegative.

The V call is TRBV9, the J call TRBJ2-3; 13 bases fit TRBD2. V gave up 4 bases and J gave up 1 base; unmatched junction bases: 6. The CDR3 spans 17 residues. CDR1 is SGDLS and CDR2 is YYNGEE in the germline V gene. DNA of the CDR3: TGTGCCAGCAGCATAGGACTAGCGGGGGCCGGCACAGATACGCAGTATTTT. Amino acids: CASSIGLAGAGTDTQYF.

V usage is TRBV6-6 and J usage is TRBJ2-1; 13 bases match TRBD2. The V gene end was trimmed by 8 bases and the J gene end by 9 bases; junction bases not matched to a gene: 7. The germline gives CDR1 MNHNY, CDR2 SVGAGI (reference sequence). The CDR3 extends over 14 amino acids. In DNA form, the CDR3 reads TGTGCCAGCGTTACTAGCGGGGGGGAGAGTGAGCAGTTCTTC. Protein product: CASVTSGGESEQFF.

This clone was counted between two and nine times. The chain's CDR3 is CASSSAGGEKLFF. CDR3 coding DNA: TGTGCCAGTAGTTCCGCGGGGGGCGAAAAACTGTTTTTT. This chain links TRBV19 with TRBJ1-4, with D maybe TRBD1 (6 bases). Germline CDR1 is LNHDA and CDR2 is SQIVND (reference sequence). The CDR3 is 13 amino acids. V lost 5 bases to trimming and J lost 8 bases, with 12 bases between them.

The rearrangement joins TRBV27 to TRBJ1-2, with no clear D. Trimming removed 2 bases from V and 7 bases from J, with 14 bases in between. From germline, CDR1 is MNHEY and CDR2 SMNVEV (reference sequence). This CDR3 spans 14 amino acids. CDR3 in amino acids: CASSLTGLWGGYTF. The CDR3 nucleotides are TGTGCCAGCAGTTTAACGGGGTTGTGGGGTGGCTACACCTTC.

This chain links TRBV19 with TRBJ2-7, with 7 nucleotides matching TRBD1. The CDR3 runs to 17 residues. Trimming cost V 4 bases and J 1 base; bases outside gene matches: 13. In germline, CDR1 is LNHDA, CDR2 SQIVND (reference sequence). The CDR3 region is CASSTLYGDRISYEQYF. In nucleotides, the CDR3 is TGTGCCAGTAGTACTCTTTACGGGGACAGAATTTCCTACGAGCAGTACTTC. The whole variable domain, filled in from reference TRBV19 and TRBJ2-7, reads DGGITQSPKYLFRKEGQNVTLSCEQNLNHDAMYWYRQDPGQGLRLIYYSQIVNDFQKGDIAEGYSVSREKKESFPLTVTSAQKNPTAFYLCASSTLYGDRISYEQYFGPGTRLTVT.

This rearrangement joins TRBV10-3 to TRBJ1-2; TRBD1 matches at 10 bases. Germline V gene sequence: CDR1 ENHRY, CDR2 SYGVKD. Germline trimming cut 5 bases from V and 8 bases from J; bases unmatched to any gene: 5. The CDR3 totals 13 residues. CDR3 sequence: CAISQDRGHGYTF. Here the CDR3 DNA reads TGTGCCATCAGTCAAGACAGGGGGCACGGCTACACCTTC.

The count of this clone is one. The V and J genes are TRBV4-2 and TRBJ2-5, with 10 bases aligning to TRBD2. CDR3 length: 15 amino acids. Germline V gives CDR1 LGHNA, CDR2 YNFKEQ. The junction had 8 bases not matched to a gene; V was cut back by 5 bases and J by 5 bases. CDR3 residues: CASSSGGGLRETQYF. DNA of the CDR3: TGTGCCAGCAGCAGCGGGGGGGGGCTTAGGGAGACCCAGTACTTC.

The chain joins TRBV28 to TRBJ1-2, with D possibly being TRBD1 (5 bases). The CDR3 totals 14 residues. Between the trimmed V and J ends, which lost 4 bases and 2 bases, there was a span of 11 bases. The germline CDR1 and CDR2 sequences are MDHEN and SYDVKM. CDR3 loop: CASSSTVSNYGYTF. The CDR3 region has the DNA TGTGCCAGCAGTTCGACAGTTTCGAACTATGGCTACACCTTC.